The rows below give T cell receptor beta chains drawn from one sample of a study of T cell clones after liver transplantation. The assay was immunoSEQ multiplex PCR, and TCRdb's table has in-frame clones only and misses some. The repertoire consists of around 35,000 clones, with about 95% occurring once and the leading ten covering roughly a quarter. The sequencing used CD8+ T cells from blood, collected 12 months after liver transplant. These receptors came from a human patient who received a liver transplant. A subset of T cells may come from the graft donor. The CDR3 runs from the conserved cysteine through the conserved F or W. D genes are given only for firm matches. Part of the rows lack a size; the others show once, few, many or a class for expanded clones.

D gene	J gene	V gene	clone size	CDR3 protein	CDR3 DNA
TRBD1	TRBJ1-5	TRBV7-8	.	CASSWWTGNQPQHF	TGTGCCAGCAGCTGGTGGACAGGGAATCAGCCCCAGCATTTT
.	TRBJ1-2	TRBV29-1	once	CSVEQGTLDYGYTF	TGCAGCGTTGAACAGGGGACCCTTGACTATGGCTACACCTTC
.	TRBJ1-2	TRBV7-9	.	CASSLDPLHGYTF	TGTGCCAGCAGCTTAGACCCCCTCCATGGCTACACCTTC
.	TRBJ1-1	TRBV4-3	.	CASSQDWLEGAGTEAFF	TGCGCCAGCAGCCAAGACTGGTTAGAAGGGGCGGGGACTGAAGCTTTCTTT
.	TRBJ1-1	TRBV11-3	.	CASSPPTGAGTEAFF	TGTGCCAGCAGCCCACCGACTGGGGCAGGTACTGAAGCTTTCTTT
TRBD2	TRBJ2-1	TRBV9	.	CASSVSGRPYNEQFF	TGTGCCAGCAGCGTTAGCGGGAGGCCCTACAATGAGCAGTTCTTC
.	TRBJ2-1	TRBV9	.	CASSGLRSSYNEQFF	TGTGCCAGCAGCGGCCTCAGGAGCTCCTACAATGAGCAGTTCTTC
.	TRBJ2-7	TRBV25-1	.	CASSEVGTYEQYF	TGTGCCAGCAGTGAGGTCGGGACCTACGAGCAGTACTTC
.	TRBJ2-4	TRBV23-1	.	CASSQPRGTAPSPEGIQYF	TGCGCCAGCAGTCAGCCCAGAGGGACAGCTCCCAGTCCGGAGGGCATTCAGTACTTC
TRBD2	TRBJ2-3	TRBV30	.	CAWSSGLATDTQYF	TGTGCCTGGAGTTCCGGACTAGCGACAGATACGCAGTATTTT
.	TRBJ2-6	TRBV28	few	CASSGRGANVLTF	TGTGCCAGCAGCGGACGGGGGGCCAACGTCCTGACTTTC
.	TRBJ2-3	TRBV12-5	.	CASGLTRGGGVSDPGTDTQYF	TGTGCTAGTGGTTTAACCCGTGGGGGGGGCGTAAGCGACCCAGGCACAGATACGCAGTATTTT
.	TRBJ1-5	TRBV6-1	.	CASSEVGQPQHF	TGTGCCAGCAGTGAAGTGGGGCAGCCCCAGCATTTT
.	TRBJ2-7	TRBV28	.	CASSDRDGPYEQYF	TGTGCCAGCAGTGACCGGGACGGACCCTACGAGCAGTACTTC
.	TRBJ2-2	TRBV9	.	CASSVSGELFF	TGTGCCAGCAGCGTCTCCGGGGAGCTGTTTTTT
.	TRBJ1-2	TRBV4-3	.	CASSPALGYGYTF	TGCGCCAGCAGCCCCGCCCTGGGCTATGGCTACACCTTC
TRBD2	TRBJ2-3	TRBV5-1	.	CASSSSGRGTDTQYF	TGCGCCAGCAGCTCGAGCGGGAGAGGGACAGATACGCAGTATTTT
.	TRBJ2-2	TRBV5-5	.	CASSWGNTGELFF	TGTGCCAGCAGCTGGGGGAACACCGGGGAGCTGTTTTTT
TRBD1	TRBJ1-5	TRBV4-1	once	CASSPETGRGAYGNQPQHF	TGCGCCAGCAGCCCAGAGACAGGGCGAGGGGCCTATGGCAATCAGCCCCAGCATTTT
.	TRBJ2-7	TRBV27	.	CASSATGTPSYEQYF	TGTGCCAGCAGTGCAACCGGGACTCCATCCTACGAGCAGTACTTC
TRBD2	TRBJ2-7	TRBV29-1	.	CSAEGGSGRFYEQYF	TGCAGCGCCGAGGGGGGTAGCGGGAGATTCTACGAGCAGTACTTC
TRBD2	TRBJ2-1	TRBV7-3	.	CASSRLAYGNEQFF	TGTGCCAGCAGCCGACTAGCCTACGGGAATGAGCAGTTCTTC
.	TRBJ2-7	TRBV19	.	CATAVSWGRYEQYF	TGTGCCACCGCTGTATCTTGGGGGCGGTACGAGCAGTACTTC
.	TRBJ1-1	TRBV30	.	CAWSQSEVSTEAFF	TGTGCCTGGAGTCAGTCAGAGGTTAGCACTGAAGCTTTCTTT
TRBD1	TRBJ1-2	TRBV4-2	.	CASSQEQGAELGNYGYTF	TGTGCCAGCAGCCAAGAACAGGGGGCAGAGCTTGGTAACTATGGCTACACCTTC
TRBD2	TRBJ2-1	TRBV13	once	CASSPGTSWNEQFF	TGTGCCAGCAGCCCGGGGACTAGTTGGAATGAGCAGTTCTTC
TRBD2	TRBJ2-7	TRBV13	.	CASSGTGTSGRVNEQYF	TGTGCCAGCAGCGGAACCGGGACTAGCGGGAGGGTAAACGAGCAGTACTTC
.	TRBJ2-5	TRBV27	.	CASSAVEGETQYF	TGTGCCAGCAGTGCCGTCGAGGGAGAGACCCAGTACTTC
.	TRBJ2-5	TRBV4-1	.	CASSQDRRAAETQYF	TGCGCCAGCAGCCAAGATAGGAGGGCCGCGGAGACCCAGTACTTC
.	TRBJ2-5	TRBV4-1	.	CASSLGPEQETQYF	TGCGCCAGCAGCCTCGGACCGGAACAAGAGACCCAGTACTTC
TRBD1	TRBJ2-7	TRBV13	.	CASTPDRGPYEQYF	TGTGCCAGCACCCCGGACAGGGGCCCATACGAGCAGTACTTC
.	TRBJ2-7	TRBV7-9	.	CASSPAVSASYEQYF	TGTGCCAGCAGCCCAGCTGTTTCCGCCTCCTACGAGCAGTACTTC
TRBD1	TRBJ2-7	TRBV29-1	.	CSALDRGVTYEQYF	TGCAGCGCCTTGGACAGGGGGGTTACCTACGAGCAGTACTTC
TRBD1	TRBJ2-7	TRBV7-9	.	CASSPRTGYPYEQYF	TGTGCCAGCAGCCCCCGGACAGGGTATCCCTACGAGCAGTACTTC
.	TRBJ2-7	TRBV14	.	CASSRQDFSYEQYF	TGTGCCAGCAGCCGGCAGGACTTCTCCTACGAGCAGTACTTC
.	TRBJ2-7	TRBV14	.	CASSQDQREQYF	TGTGCCAGCAGCCAAGATCAGCGAGAGCAGTACTTC
.	TRBJ2-7	TRBV13	.	CASSLGTDRYEQYF	TGTGCCAGCAGCTTAGGGACAGACCGTTACGAGCAGTACTTC
.	TRBJ1-1	TRBV7-9	.	CASSPRTGSPEAFF	TGTGCCAGCAGCCCAAGAACGGGGTCCCCTGAAGCTTTCTTT
.	TRBJ2-7	TRBV4-1	.	CASSQDFDSYEQYF	TGCGCCAGCAGCCAAGATTTCGACAGCTACGAGCAGTACTTC
.	TRBJ1-6	TRBV28	.	CASSLLRANHNSPLHF	TGTGCCAGCAGTTTACTGAGGGCAAACCATAATTCACCCCTCCACTTT
.	TRBJ2-7	TRBV4-1	.	CASSDGVSYEQYF	TGCGCCAGCTCCGACGGGGTGTCCTACGAGCAGTACTTC
.	TRBJ2-2	TRBV28	.	CAGLATTGELFF	TGTGCCGGTCTAGCGACTACCGGGGAGCTGTTTTTT
.	TRBJ2-7	TRBV4-1	.	CASSEMGGTYEQYF	TGCGCCAGCAGCGAAATGGGGGGCACTTACGAGCAGTACTTC
.	TRBJ2-1	TRBV9	.	CASSVAGDLYNEQFF	TGTGCCAGCAGCGTAGCGGGGGACCTTTACAATGAGCAGTTCTTC
.	TRBJ2-3	TRBV27	.	CASSLHGTDTQYF	TGTGCCAGCAGTTTACACGGCACAGATACGCAATATTTT
.	TRBJ1-5	TRBV28	.	CASEKGFGNQPQHF	TGTGCCAGCGAGAAGGGGTTCGGCAATCAGCCCCAGCATTTT
.	TRBJ2-5	TRBV5-6	.	CASSPILLGPDQETQYF	TGTGCCAGCAGCCCAATTTTGTTGGGGCCGGACCAAGAGACCCAGTACTTC
.	TRBJ2-5	TRBV29-1	once	CSGGTEETQYF	TGCAGTGGGGGAACAGAAGAGACCCAGTACTTC